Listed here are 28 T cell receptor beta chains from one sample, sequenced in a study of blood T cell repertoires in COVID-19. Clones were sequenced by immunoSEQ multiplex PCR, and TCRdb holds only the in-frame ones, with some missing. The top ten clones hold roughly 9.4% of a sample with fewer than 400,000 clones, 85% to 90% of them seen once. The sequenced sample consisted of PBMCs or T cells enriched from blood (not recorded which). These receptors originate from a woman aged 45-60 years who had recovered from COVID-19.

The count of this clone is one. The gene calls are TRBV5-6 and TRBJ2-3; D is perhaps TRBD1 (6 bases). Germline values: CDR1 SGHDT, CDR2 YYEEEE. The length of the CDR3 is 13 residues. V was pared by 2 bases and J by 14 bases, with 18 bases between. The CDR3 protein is CASSFELGASGYF. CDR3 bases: TGTGCCAGCAGCTTCGAACTGGGGGCTAGTGGGTATTTT.

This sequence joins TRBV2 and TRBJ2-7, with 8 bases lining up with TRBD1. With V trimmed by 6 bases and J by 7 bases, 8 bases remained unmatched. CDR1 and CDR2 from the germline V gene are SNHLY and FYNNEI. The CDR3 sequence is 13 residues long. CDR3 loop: CASRDQGAGEQYF. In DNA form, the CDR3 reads TGTGCCAGCAGGGACCAGGGGGCCGGGGAGCAGTACTTC.

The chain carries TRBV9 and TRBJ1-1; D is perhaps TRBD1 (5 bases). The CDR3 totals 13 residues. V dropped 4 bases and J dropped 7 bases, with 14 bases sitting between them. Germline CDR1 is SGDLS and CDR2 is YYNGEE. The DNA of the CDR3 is TGTGCCAGCAGCCCCCAGTGGGGGGATGAAGCTTTCTTT. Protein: CASSPQWGDEAFF. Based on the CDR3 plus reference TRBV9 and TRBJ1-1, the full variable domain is DSGVTQTPKHLITATGQRVTLRCSPRSGDLSVYWYQQSLDQGLQFLIQYYNGEERAKGNILERFSAQQFPDLHSELNLSSLELGDSALYFCASSPQWGDEAFFGQGTRLTVV.

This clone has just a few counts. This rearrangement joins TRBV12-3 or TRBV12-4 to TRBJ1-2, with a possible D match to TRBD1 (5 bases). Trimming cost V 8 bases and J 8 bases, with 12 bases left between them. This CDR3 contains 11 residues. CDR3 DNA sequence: TGTGCCAGCTTACAGGAGGGCGGCTACACCTTC. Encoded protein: CASLQEGGYTF.

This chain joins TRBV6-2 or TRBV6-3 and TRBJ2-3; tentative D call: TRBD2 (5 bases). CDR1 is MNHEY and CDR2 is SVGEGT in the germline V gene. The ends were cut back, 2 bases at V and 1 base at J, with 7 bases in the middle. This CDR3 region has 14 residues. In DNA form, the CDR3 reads TGTGCCAGCAGTTACCAGGAGGGCACAGATACGCAGTATTTT. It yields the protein CASSYQEGTDTQYF.

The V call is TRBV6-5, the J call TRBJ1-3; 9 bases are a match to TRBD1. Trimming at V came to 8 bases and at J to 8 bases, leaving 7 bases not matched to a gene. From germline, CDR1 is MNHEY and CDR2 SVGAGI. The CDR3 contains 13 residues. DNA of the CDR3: TGTGCCAGCTCGGACAGGGGTGGGGACACCATATATTTT. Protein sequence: CASSDRGGDTIYF.

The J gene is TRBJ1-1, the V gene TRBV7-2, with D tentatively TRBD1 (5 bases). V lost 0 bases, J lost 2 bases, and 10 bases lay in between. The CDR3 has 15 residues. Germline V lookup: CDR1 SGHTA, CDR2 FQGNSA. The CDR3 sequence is CASSLARQQNTEAFF. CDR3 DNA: TGTGCCAGCAGCTTAGCGAGACAGCAAAACACTGAAGCTTTCTTT.

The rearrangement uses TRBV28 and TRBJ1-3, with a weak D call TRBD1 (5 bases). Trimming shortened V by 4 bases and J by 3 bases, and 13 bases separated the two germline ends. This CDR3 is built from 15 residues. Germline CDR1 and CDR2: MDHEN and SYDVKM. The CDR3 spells CASSSPGASGNTIYF. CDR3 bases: TGTGCCAGCAGTTCCCCTGGGGCGAGTGGAAACACCATATATTTT.

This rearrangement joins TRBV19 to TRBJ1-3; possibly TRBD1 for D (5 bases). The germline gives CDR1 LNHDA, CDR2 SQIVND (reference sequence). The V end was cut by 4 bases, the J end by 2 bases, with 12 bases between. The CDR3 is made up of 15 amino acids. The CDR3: CASSTATTAGNTIYF. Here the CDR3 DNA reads TGTGCCAGTAGTACGGCGACGACAGCTGGAAACACCATATATTTT.

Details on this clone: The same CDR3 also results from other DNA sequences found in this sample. For the CDR3, the DNA is TGTGCCAGCAGCCCGGTGAACACTGAAGCTTTCTTT. Residues: CASSPVNTEAFF. The chain has TRBV7-9 and TRBJ1-1; D remains ambiguous. V was shortened by 5 bases and J by 0 bases, with 4 bases between the two germline ends. The CDR3 loop spans 12 amino acids. Germline V gives CDR1 SEHNR, CDR2 FQNEAQ (reference sequence).

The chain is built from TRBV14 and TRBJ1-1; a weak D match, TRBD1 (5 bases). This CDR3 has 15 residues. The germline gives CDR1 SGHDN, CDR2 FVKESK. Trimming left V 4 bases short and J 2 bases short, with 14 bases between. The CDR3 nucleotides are TGTGCCAGCAGCCCCATAAACACAGGTAACACTGAAGCTTTCTTT. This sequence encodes CASSPINTGNTEAFF.

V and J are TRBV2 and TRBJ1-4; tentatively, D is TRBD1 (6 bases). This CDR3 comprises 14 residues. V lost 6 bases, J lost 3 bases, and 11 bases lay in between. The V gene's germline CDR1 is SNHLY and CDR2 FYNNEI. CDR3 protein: CASSRQVANEKLFF. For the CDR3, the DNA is TGTGCCAGCAGCCGACAGGTGGCTAATGAAAAACTGTTTTTT.

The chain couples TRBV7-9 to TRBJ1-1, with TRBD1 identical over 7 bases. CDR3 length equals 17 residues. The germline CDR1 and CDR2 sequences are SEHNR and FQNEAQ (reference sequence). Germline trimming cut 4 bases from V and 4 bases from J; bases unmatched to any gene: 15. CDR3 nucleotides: TGTGCCAGCAGCTCTGACAGGGTGGTTGGACAAGTCACTGAAGCTTTCTTT. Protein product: CASSSDRVVGQVTEAFF. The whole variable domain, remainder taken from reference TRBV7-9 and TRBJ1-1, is DTGVSQNPRHKITKRGQNVTFRCDPISEHNRLYWYRQTLGQGPEFLTYFQNEAQLEKSRLLSDRFSAERPKGSFSTLEIQRTEQGDSAMYLCASSSDRVVGQVTEAFFGQGTRLTVV.

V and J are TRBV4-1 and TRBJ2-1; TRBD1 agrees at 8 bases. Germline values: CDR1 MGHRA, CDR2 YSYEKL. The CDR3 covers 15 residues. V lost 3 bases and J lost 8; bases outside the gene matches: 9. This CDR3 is CASSQPGQAPDEQFF. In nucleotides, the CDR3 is TGCGCCAGCAGCCAGCCGGGACAGGCCCCAGATGAGCAGTTCTTC.

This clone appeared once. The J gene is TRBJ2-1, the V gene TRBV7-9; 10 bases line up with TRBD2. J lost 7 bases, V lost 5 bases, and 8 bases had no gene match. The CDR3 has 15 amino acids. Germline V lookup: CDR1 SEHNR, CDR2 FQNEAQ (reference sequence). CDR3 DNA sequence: TGTGCCAGCAGCCCACCAGCGGGGGGGCTTAATGAGCAGTTCTTC. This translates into CASSPPAGGLNEQFF.

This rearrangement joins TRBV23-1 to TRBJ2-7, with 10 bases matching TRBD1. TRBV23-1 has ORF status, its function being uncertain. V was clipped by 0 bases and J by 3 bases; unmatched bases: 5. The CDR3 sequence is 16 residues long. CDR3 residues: CASSQSPGQGVYEQYF. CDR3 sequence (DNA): TGCGCCAGCAGTCAATCCCCTGGACAGGGGGTCTACGAGCAGTACTTC.

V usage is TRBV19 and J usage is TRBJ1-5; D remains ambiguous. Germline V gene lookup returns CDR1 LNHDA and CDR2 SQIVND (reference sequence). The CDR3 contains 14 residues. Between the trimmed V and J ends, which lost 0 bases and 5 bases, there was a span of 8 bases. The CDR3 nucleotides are TGTGCCAGTAGTATAGACCCGTCCTATCAGCCCCAGCATTTT. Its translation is CASSIDPSYQPQHF.

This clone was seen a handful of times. DNA of the CDR3: TGTGCCAGTAGTATCCTTGAGGGATCACCCCTCCACTTT. This gives the protein CASSILEGSPLHF. The chain links TRBV19 to TRBJ1-6; D is ambiguous. The CDR3 spans 13 residues. The germline gives CDR1 LNHDA, CDR2 SQIVND (reference sequence). V was trimmed by 3 bases and J by 10 bases, leaving 10 bases between them.

The CDR3 DNA reads TGTGCCAGCAGCCAAGAATTACGACAGGCGAGGGAGCAGTACTTC. Its protein is CASSQELRQAREQYF. The chain joins TRBV14 to TRBJ2-7, with D possibly being TRBD1 (6 bases). V lost 0 bases and J 7 bases, leaving 16 bases between the germline ends. Germline-derived CDR1 and CDR2 are SGHDN and FVKESK. This CDR3 is built from 15 residues.

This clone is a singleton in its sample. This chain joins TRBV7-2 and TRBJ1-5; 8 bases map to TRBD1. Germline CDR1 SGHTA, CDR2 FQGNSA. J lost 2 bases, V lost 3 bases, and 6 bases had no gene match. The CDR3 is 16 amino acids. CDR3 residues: CASSFHDRGGNQPQHF. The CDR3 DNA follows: TGTGCCAGCAGCTTCCACGACAGGGGTGGCAATCAGCCCCAGCATTTT.

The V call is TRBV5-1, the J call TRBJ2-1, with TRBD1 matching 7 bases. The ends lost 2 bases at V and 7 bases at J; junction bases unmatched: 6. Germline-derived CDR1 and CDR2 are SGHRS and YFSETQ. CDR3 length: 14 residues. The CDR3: CASSFPTGINEQFF. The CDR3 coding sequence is TGCGCCAGCAGCTTCCCGACAGGGATTAATGAGCAGTTCTTC. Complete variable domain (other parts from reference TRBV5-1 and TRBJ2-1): KAGVTQTPRYLIKTRGQQVTLSCSPISGHRSVSWYQQTPGQGLQFLFEYFSETQRNKGNFPGRFSGRQFSNSRSEMNVSTLELGDSALYLCASSFPTGINEQFFGPGTRLTVL.

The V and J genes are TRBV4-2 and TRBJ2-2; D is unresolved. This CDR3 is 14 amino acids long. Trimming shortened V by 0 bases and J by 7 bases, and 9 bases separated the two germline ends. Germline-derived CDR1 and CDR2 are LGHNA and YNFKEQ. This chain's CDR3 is CASSQDLQDGELFF. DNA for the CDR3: TGTGCCAGCAGCCAAGATTTGCAGGACGGGGAGCTGTTTTTT.

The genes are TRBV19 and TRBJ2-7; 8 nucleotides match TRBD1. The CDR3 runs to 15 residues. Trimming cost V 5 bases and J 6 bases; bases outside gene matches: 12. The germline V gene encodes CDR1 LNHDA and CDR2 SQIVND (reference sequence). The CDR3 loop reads CASSPRTGKAVEQYF. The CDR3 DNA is TGTGCCAGTAGTCCAAGGACAGGGAAAGCGGTCGAGCAGTACTTC.

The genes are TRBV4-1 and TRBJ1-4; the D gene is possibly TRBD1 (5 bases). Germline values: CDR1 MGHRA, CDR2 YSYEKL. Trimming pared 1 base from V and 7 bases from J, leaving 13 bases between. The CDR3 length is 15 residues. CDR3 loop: CASSQGQSTSEKLFF. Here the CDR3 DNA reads TGCGCCAGCAGCCAAGGACAGTCTACGAGTGAAAAACTGTTTTTT.

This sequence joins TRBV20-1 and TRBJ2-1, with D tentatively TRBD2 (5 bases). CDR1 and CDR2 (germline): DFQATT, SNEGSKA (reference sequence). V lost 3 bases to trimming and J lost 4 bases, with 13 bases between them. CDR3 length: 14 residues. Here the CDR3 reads CSASAGKAYNEQFF. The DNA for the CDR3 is TGCAGTGCTAGTGCGGGTAAGGCGTACAATGAGCAGTTCTTC.

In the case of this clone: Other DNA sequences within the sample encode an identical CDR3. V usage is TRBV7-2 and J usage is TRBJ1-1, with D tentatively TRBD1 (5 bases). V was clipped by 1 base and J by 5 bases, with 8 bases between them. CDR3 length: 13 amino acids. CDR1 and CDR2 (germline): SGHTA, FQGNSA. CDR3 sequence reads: CASSLGQNTEAFF. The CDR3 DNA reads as TGTGCCAGCAGCTTAGGACAGAATACTGAAGCTTTCTTT.

The CDR3 spells CASSDYRGGRDEQYF. CDR3 coding DNA: TGTGCCAGCAGCGATTACAGGGGTGGAAGAGACGAGCAGTACTTC. V gene TRBV25-1 combines with J gene TRBJ2-7; the match to TRBD1 covers 7 bases. The CDR3 totals 15 residues. The V segment lost 6 bases and the J segment 5 bases; nucleotides outside the gene matches: 13. Germline V gene data show CDR1 as MGHDK and CDR2 as SYGVNS.

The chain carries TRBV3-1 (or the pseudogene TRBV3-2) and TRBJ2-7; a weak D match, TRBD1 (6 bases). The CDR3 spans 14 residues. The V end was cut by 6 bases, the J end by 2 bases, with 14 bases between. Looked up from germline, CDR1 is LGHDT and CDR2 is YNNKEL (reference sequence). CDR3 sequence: CASSWQGSTYEQYF. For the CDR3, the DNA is TGTGCCAGCAGTTGGCAGGGGAGTACCTACGAGCAGTACTTC.